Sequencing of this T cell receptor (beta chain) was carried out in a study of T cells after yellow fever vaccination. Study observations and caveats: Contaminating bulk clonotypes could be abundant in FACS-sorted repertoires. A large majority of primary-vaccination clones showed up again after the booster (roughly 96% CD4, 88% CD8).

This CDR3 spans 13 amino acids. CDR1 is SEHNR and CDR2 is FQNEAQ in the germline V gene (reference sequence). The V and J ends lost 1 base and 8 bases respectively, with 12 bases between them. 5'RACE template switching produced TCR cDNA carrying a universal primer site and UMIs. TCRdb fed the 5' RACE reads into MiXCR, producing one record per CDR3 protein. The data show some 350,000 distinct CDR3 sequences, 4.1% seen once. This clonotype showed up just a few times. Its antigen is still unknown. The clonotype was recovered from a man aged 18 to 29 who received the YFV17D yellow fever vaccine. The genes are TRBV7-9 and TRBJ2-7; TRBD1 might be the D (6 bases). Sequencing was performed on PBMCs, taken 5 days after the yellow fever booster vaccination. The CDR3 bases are TGTGCCAGCAGCTTAGATGGGGGCGTGAAGCAGTACGTC. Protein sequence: CASSLDGGVKQYV.